These 3 T cell receptor beta chains were sequenced from one sample in a study of shared clonotypes between healthy human individuals. Only CD45RO-negative cells positively selected for CCR7 counted as naive CD8 cells, so terminally differentiated effector memory CD45RA+ cells were excluded. TCRdb's table, derived via immunoSEQ multiplex PCR, lists solely in-frame clones and lacks some. The sample records about 2.2 million clones, roughly 95% being singletons. Sequencing was performed on naive CD8+ T cells from PBMCs. These receptors originate from a man aged 18 to 29 in good health. Some clones in this sample may be carry-over from other donors' samples.

This clone was observed a single time. The chain uses TRBV7-9 and TRBJ2-1; D is unresolved. The V gene's germline CDR1 is SEHNR and CDR2 FQNEAQ (reference sequence). V was trimmed by 8 bases and J by 8 bases, leaving 16 bases between them. The CDR3 sequence is 13 residues long. In nucleotides, the CDR3 is TGTGCCAGCGCAACCCCCCGTGTAGATGAGCAGTTCTTC. Its translation is CASATPRVDEQFF. Drawing the rest from reference TRBV7-9 and TRBJ2-1, the complete variable domain is DTGVSQNPRHKITKRGQNVTFRCDPISEHNRLYWYRQTLGQGPEFLTYFQNEAQLEKSRLLSDRFSAERPKGSFSTLEIQRTEQGDSAMYLCASATPRVDEQFFGPGTRLTVL.

To note about this clone: The identical CDR3 is also encoded by other nucleotide sequences in the sample. This sequence joins TRBV27 and TRBJ1-1, with D maybe TRBD1 (5 bases). The germline V gene encodes CDR1 MNHEY and CDR2 SMNVEV (reference sequence). This CDR3 comprises 14 residues. Deletions cut 6 bases from V and 2 bases from J, with 13 bases between. The DNA for the CDR3 is TGTGCCAGCAGCCTTCGGACAAGAAACACTGAAGCTTTCTTT. Protein: CASSLRTRNTEAFF.

The V and J genes are TRBV6-1 and TRBJ2-7; 13 positions agree with TRBD2. Germline values: CDR1 MNHNS, CDR2 SASEGT. This CDR3 has 15 residues. V dropped 3 bases and J dropped 6; count of bases not matched to a gene: 5. The CDR3: CASSDGLAGAFEQYF. The CDR3, as DNA: TGTGCCAGCAGTGACGGACTAGCGGGAGCTTTCGAGCAGTACTTC.